This is a list of T cell receptor beta chains from one sample in a study of T-cell reconstitution after alpha-beta-depleted transplantation in children. TCRdb reanalysed the PCR reads using MiXCR and keeps one entry per CDR3 protein. The sample lists 600,000 to 700,000 distinct CDR3 sequences, roughly 17% occurring once. The sample consisted of PBMCs from the stem cell graft donor, taken from the stem cell graft. These receptors were obtained from a human donor who donated a stem cell graft to a child with acute myeloid leukemia. The CDR3 runs from the conserved cysteine through the conserved F or W. The order of the fields is CDR3 length, J gene, clone size, V gene, CDR3 protein. Only part of the rows carry a size: once, few, many, or a class if the clone is expanded.

14	TRBJ2-7	many	TRBV7-2	CASSRIKSSYEQYF
13	TRBJ2-5	many	TRBV10-3	CAISRTSQETQYF
14	TRBJ2-2	.	TRBV7-9	CASSPGRRNGELFF
15	TRBJ2-1	many	TRBV7-9	CASSPQGGPYNEQFF
13	TRBJ2-3	many	TRBV7-2	CASSDPSTDTQYF
12	TRBJ2-5	.	TRBV7-8	CASSSWWETQYF
12	TRBJ2-1	.	TRBV12-3/TRBV12-4	CASRLSVNEQFF
13	TRBJ2-3	many	TRBV7-9	CASSPPGSDTQYF
12	TRBJ1-5	few	TRBV30	CACRSGSQPQHF
14	TRBJ1-1	.	TRBV4-3	CASSQDWVGTEAFF
13	TRBJ2-1	many	TRBV5-5	CASNPTGLNEQFF
13	TRBJ1-2	many	TRBV6-6	CASSPPGFYGYTF
15	TRBJ1-5	.	TRBV20-1	CSARARAGGDQPQHF
13	TRBJ1-1	.	TRBV7-6	CASARSQGSEAFF
17	TRBJ2-1	.	TRBV7-9	CASSSTSGVSSYNEQFF
15	TRBJ1-1	.	TRBV5-1	CASSLTRQGRTEAFF
16	TRBJ2-4	many	TRBV5-1	CASSLEGQGHKNIQYF
17	TRBJ2-5	many	TRBV9	CASSVGSGGNSGETQYF
14	TRBJ1-1	.	TRBV20-1	CSASITGMNTEAFF
15	TRBJ2-2	few	TRBV25-1	CASSEEGGPAGELFF
16	TRBJ1-1	many	TRBV20-1	CSARGPTVGRLIEAFF
14	TRBJ1-6	many	TRBV10-3	CAIRSHTGGSPLHF
17	TRBJ1-3	.	TRBV7-9	CASSFTGTGREGNTIYF
14	TRBJ1-5	.	TRBV5-6	CASSLGTGQQPQHF
15	TRBJ1-3	few	TRBV7-2	CASSLPGSWGNTIYF
15	TRBJ1-1	once	TRBV6-1	CASSVQGAGETEAFF
13	TRBJ1-1	many	TRBV29-1	CSVEGALDTEAFF
17	TRBJ2-3	few	TRBV25-1	CASSDPRQIPSTDTQYF
16	TRBJ1-2	few	TRBV12-3/TRBV12-4	CASTLLTRAGFYGYTF
13	TRBJ1-5	many	TRBV20-1	CSAKRTVKQPQHF
13	TRBJ2-3	.	TRBV29-1	CSVWGPSTDTQYF
15	TRBJ1-2	many	TRBV29-1	CSVDGSPGLIYGYTF
16	TRBJ2-1	many	TRBV9	CASSVQAGSSYNEQFF
17	TRBJ1-1	few	TRBV5-1	CASSLSAGQFLNTEAFF
15	TRBJ2-7	many	TRBV20-1	CSARDPGGRSYEQYF
15	TRBJ2-7	many	TRBV20-1	CSARPPDGALYEQYF
16	TRBJ1-4	few	TRBV10-2	CASSESRASPNEKLFF
19	TRBJ2-3	few	TRBV7-7	CASSLASWAGQGGTDTQYF
14	TRBJ2-1	many	TRBV6-1	CASSETTVVNEQFF
16	TRBJ2-2	.	TRBV5-1	CASSFFQARGTGELFF
15	TRBJ2-5	many	TRBV29-1	CSVEKDLRSQETQYF
13	TRBJ2-5	many	TRBV9	CASSVGHGETQYF